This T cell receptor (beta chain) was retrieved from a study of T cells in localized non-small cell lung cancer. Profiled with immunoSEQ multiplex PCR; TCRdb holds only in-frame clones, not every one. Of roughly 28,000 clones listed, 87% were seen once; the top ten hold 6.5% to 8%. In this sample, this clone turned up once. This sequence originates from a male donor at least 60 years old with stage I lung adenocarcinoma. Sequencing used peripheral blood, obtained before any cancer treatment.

This CDR3 reads CASRRTGTGRTYEQYF. CDR3 coding DNA: TGTGCCAGCAGGCGGACCGGGACAGGCAGAACCTACGAGCAGTACTTC. V and J are TRBV28 and TRBJ2-7; 8 nucleotides line up with TRBD1. CDR1 is MDHEN, CDR2 SYDVKM, per germline. The V gene end was trimmed by 6 bases and the J gene end by 2 bases; junction bases not matched to a gene: 12. CDR3 length: 16 residues. Filled out from reference TRBV28 and TRBJ2-7, the complete variable domain reads DVKVTQSSRYLVKRTGEKVFLECVQDMDHENMFWYRQDPGLGLRLIYFSYDVKMKEKGDIPEGYSVSREKKERFSLILESASTNQTSMYLCASRRTGTGRTYEQYFGPGTRLTVT.